This TCR beta chain was captured in a study of blood T cell repertoires in COVID-19. Study-wide context: The samples span acute and convalescent COVID-19 from the United States, Italy and Spain.

The germline gives CDR1 MNHEY, CDR2 SVGAGI. J gave up 3 bases and V 4 bases, and 10 bases lay outside the gene matches. The CDR3 runs 16 residues. Assay used: immunoSEQ multiplex PCR; TCRdb lists only in-frame clones, some missing. The sample yields a few hundred thousand clones, roughly 85% seen once. This chain links TRBV6-5 with TRBJ2-7, with 9 bases aligning to TRBD1. The origin of this receptor is a young woman with acute or convalescent COVID-19. Sequenced material: peripheral blood. CDR3 sequence reads: CASSSAPGTGSYEQYF. The CDR3 DNA reads as TGTGCCAGCAGTTCAGCTCCCGGGACAGGGAGCTACGAGCAGTACTTC.